This TCR beta chain was documented in a study of T cells in Graves' hyperthyroidism and ophthalmopathy (dated by TCRdb to about 2019). About the investigation overall: Peripheral blood was collected at initial diagnosis, before any treatment. The paper describes TCR Vbeta CDR3 sequencing of about 140 peripheral blood samples, made up of around 41 ophthalmopathy patients, roughly 75 hyperthyroidism patients and 17 progressor patients. Prospective prediction of ophthalmopathy was tested in an independent validation cohort of about 19 hyperthyroidism patients and 15 to 17 patients who later progressed to ophthalmopathy. Following sampling, methimazole starting at 30 mg daily was given to hyperthyroidism patients, and high-dose intravenous methylprednisolone was given to ophthalmopathy patients. For training and testing, the 100 patients in the discovery cohort were randomly divided in a 7:3 ratio. The study also compared thyroid tissue and blood T-cell repertoires from five or six Graves' hyperthyroidism patients. To identify TCR V-J signatures that set the groups apart, the researchers used a discovery cohort of 100 patients, made up of some 41 with Graves' ophthalmopathy and about 60 with stable Graves' hyperthyroidism. General conclusions and limits of the study: No statistical method was used to fix the sample size in advance, and group allocation was not hidden from the investigators. During validation, the model predicted progression to ophthalmopathy a median of around 7 months ahead of onset, with almost 71% sensitivity and 72% to 80% specificity. Most expanded thyroid clonotypes (frequency above 0.001) were also detected in blood, suggesting blood repertoires may reflect thyroid immune responses. A model built on a 13 V-J signature distinguished ophthalmopathy from stable hyperthyroidism, reaching about 88% sensitivity and about 81% specificity in cross-validation and 80%/75% in testing.

The CDR3 runs 14 residues from the cysteine to the phenylalanine. Only the CDR3 region is kept as DNA, spanning 42 bases read in frame from base 1. CDR1 and CDR2 are read off the germline V gene (reference sequence) as DFQATT and SNEGSKA. Trimming accounts for 3 bases at V and 6 bases at J, while the number of junction bases matched to no gene is 4. Ophthalmopathy patients had moderately to severely active disease, Clinical Activity Score of at least 3, NOSPECS grade of at least 4, and duration under 3 months. Exclusion was applied to patients with uncontrolled infections, other autoimmune diseases, pregnancy or lactation. Diagnoses relied on clinical symptoms, serum thyroxine and TRAb, thyroid ultrasound and orbital computed tomography. PBMCs were isolated from about 10 ml of fresh peripheral blood by Ficoll-Paque density gradient centrifugation. Total RNA was extracted with Trizol reagent, and quality was checked on an Agilent 2100 Bioanalyzer.

A few counts support this clonotype. No antigen is known for it. No base quality information exists; no much larger clone differs at one position. The TCR beta CDR3 regions were amplified from RNA transcripts. A first-round RT-PCR of the TCR CDR3 used the HTBI primer set with the Qiagen OneStep RT-PCR kit. Libraries were constructed in a second round of multiplex PCR, after which size selection and purification were carried out. Paired-end sequencing of the libraries was performed with 100 bp reads on an Illumina HiSeq2000. The paper's data handling went like this. Raw data were processed with SOAPnuke, discarding reads with adapters, uncalled bases, mean Phred below 15, or no exact constant-primer or identifier match. High-quality paired reads were merged using COPE v1.2.5, and each unique nucleotide sequence was defined as a clonotype. MiTCR v1.1 was used to align clonotypes to the IMGT TRBV, TRBD and TRBJ reference segments. Analysis was restricted to V-J combinations with a frequency above 0.0001, which covered about 99% of repertoires. The TCS score was defined as the ratio of F50 (clonal expansion) to E x V (chaos), calculated using BLOSUM62-based TCRdist between CDR3 peptides within each V-J. Welch's t-statistics and random forest reduced roughly 530 V-J features to 13, which were used in a naive Bayes classifier (R e1071). TCRdb ran its own pipeline on the public reads, namely fastp trimming at Q25 and MiXCR clone calling, and kept in-frame beta chains. Rows matching on CDR3 protein sequence are summarized as one entry with the most common DNA and genes. The V and J calls follow TCRdb's processing rather than the paper's. The sample data list fewer than 700,000 distinct CDR3 sequences, and roughly 18% of these were observed just once. 17% of the sample goes to the ten largest clones.

This clonotype was sampled from a young woman with Graves' ophthalmopathy. The chain was built from TRBV20-1 and TRBJ2-1; 11 central bases correspond to TRBD2. The sample consisted of blood. The sequence in DNA is TGCAGTGCTAGTATTAGCGGGAGGGCCAATGAGCAGTTCTTC. This codes for CSASISGRANEQFF.